This passage covers 25 T cell receptor beta chains from one sample sequenced in a study of CD8 T cells in ankylosing spondylitis. One entry per CDR3 protein, called by TCRdb with MiXCR from the 5' RACE reads. The sample shows fewer than 250,000 distinct CDR3 sequences, 10% to 13% of them seen only once. The sample consisted of blood, either unsorted or a sorted T cell fraction (not recorded which). The receptors derive from a male donor with ankylosing spondylitis or in good health (not recorded which).

This clonotype was found many times. The CDR3 nucleotides are TGTGCCAGCTCACCACCGAATCGGAAAAACTACAATGAGCAGTTCTTC. Translating it yields CASSPPNRKNYNEQFF. This rearrangement joins TRBV18 to TRBJ2-1; D is unclear. The V gene's germline CDR1 is KGHSH and CDR2 LQKENI. CDR3 length: 16 residues. The ends were cut back, 0 bases at V and 3 bases at J, with 12 bases in the middle. The full variable domain, rest sourced from reference TRBV18 and TRBJ2-1, is NAGVMQNPRHLVRRRGQEARLRCSPMKGHSHVYWYRQLPEEGLKFMVYLQKENIIDESGMPKERFSAEFPKEGPSILRIQQVVRGDSAAYFCASSPPNRKNYNEQFFGPGTRLTVL.

This clonotype was picked up many times. V is TRBV12-3 or TRBV12-4 and J is TRBJ2-3; D gene unclear. Trimming cost V 4 bases and J 7 bases, with 15 bases left between them. This CDR3 is 14 amino acids long. The chain's CDR3 is CASSSGPNGNTQYF. For the CDR3, the DNA is TGTGCCAGCAGTTCGGGCCCCAATGGGAATACGCAGTATTTT.

This clonotype occurred many times. This chain links TRBV3-1 with TRBJ2-7, with 7 bases lining up with TRBD1. From germline, CDR1 is LGHDT and CDR2 YNNKEL (reference sequence). V shed 4 bases, J shed 4 bases, and the junction held 7 bases outside the gene matches. The CDR3 has 14 residues. CDR3 amino acids: CASSPAGGRYEQYF. In DNA form, the CDR3 reads TGTGCCAGCAGCCCCGCAGGGGGAAGGTACGAGCAGTACTTC.

This clonotype appeared many times. The chain has TRBV5-1 and TRBJ2-1; D unresolved. V lost 2 bases and J 8 bases, leaving 11 bases between the germline ends. The CDR3 consists of 13 residues. Germline CDR1 is SGHRS and CDR2 is YFSETQ. CDR3 bases: TGCGCCAGCAGCTTAGGCTTAACGTATGAGCAGTTCTTC. It specifies CASSLGLTYEQFF.

This clonotype was seen many times. The V gene is TRBV20-1, the J gene TRBJ2-7; the match to TRBD2 covers 11 bases. Germline V gene data show CDR1 as DFQATT and CDR2 as SNEGSKA (reference sequence). V lost 6 bases, J lost 1 base, and 5 bases stayed unmatched. The CDR3 extends over 14 amino acids. CDR3 amino acids: CSAVSGRGSYEQYF. DNA for the CDR3: TGCAGTGCCGTTAGCGGGAGGGGTTCCTACGAGCAGTACTTC.

This clonotype was counted ten times or more. The V and J genes are TRBV10-3 and TRBJ1-2; weak D call: TRBD1 (5 bases). The CDR3 loop spans 15 amino acids. V was clipped by 3 bases and J by 4 bases, with 15 bases between them. Germline CDR1 ENHRY, CDR2 SYGVKD. The CDR3 DNA reads as TGTGCCATCAGTGACCCCGTGACAGTCATCTATGGCTACACCTTC. The encoded protein is CAISDPVTVIYGYTF.

This clonotype has a handful of counts. The J gene is TRBJ1-1, the V gene TRBV3-1; D is unclear. V was cut by 4 bases and J by 5 bases, with 17 bases left in between. Germline assignment: CDR1 LGHDT and CDR2 YNNKEL (reference sequence). The CDR3 consists of 15 residues. CDR3 loop: CASSPRTLSGTEAFF. Here the CDR3 DNA reads TGTGCCAGCAGCCCCAGGACGCTCTCGGGGACTGAAGCTTTCTTT.

This clonotype has a count of ten or more. V and J are TRBV21-1 and TRBJ1-5. TRBV21-1 is a pseudogene. CDR3 length: 14 residues. The CDR3, as DNA: TGTGCCAGCAGCAAGGATGGTAGCAATCAGCCCCAGCATTTT. Translated, it gives CASSKDGSNQPQHF.

There are a few counts of this clonotype. The chain combines TRBV18 with TRBJ1-1; no firm D call. CDR1 KGHSH and CDR2 LQKENI come from the germline V gene. With 3 bases removed from V and 3 bases from J, the gap between germline ends came to 11 bases. The CDR3 loop spans 14 amino acids. In DNA form, the CDR3 reads TGTGCCAGCTCACCGACCACTATACACACTGAAGCTTTCTTT. It translates to CASSPTTIHTEAFF.

This clonotype showed up many times. V usage is TRBV7-9 and J usage is TRBJ1-1; maybe TRBD1 (5 bases). Trimming pared 5 bases from V and 2 bases from J, leaving 9 bases between. This CDR3 is built from 13 residues. Looked up from germline, CDR1 is SEHNR and CDR2 is FQNEAQ (reference sequence). The CDR3 sequence: CASSGTDNTEAFF. The CDR3 DNA sequence: TGTGCCAGCAGCGGGACCGACAACACTGAAGCTTTCTTT.

The chain links TRBV5-1 to TRBJ2-5; D is undetermined. V gave up 0 bases and J gave up 4 bases, with 10 bases separating them. CDR1 is SGHRS and CDR2 is YFSETQ in the germline V gene. CDR3 length equals 14 residues. CDR3 residues: CASSLVATAETQYF. Written as DNA, the CDR3 is TGCGCCAGCAGCTTGGTAGCCACGGCAGAGACCCAGTACTTC.

This clonotype came up many times. The CDR3 coding sequence is TGTGCCACCACAGAGAACACCGGGGAGCTGTTTTTT. This codes for CATTENTGELFF. This rearrangement joins TRBV12-3 or TRBV12-4 to TRBJ2-2; D is unclear. This CDR3 is 12 amino acids long. The V and J ends lost 10 bases and 1 base respectively, with 7 bases between them.

This clonotype was found many times. This sequence joins TRBV11-2 and TRBJ2-3; 7 nucleotides line up with TRBD2. Germline CDR1 and CDR2: SGHAT and FQNNGV. Trimming at V came to 5 bases and at J to 7 bases, leaving 9 bases not matched to a gene. This CDR3 has 14 residues. The CDR3 here is CASSRTRDENTQYF. DNA for the CDR3: TGTGCCAGCAGCAGGACTAGGGATGAGAATACGCAGTATTTT. Complete variable domain (other parts from reference TRBV11-2 and TRBJ2-3): EAGVAQSPRYKIIEKRQSVAFWCNPISGHATLYWYQQILGQGPKLLIQFQNNGVVDDSQLPKDRFSAERLKGVDSTLKIQPAKLEDSAVYLCASSRTRDENTQYFGPGTRLTVL.

The sample holds many counts of this clonotype. The rearrangement links TRBV6-5 to TRBJ2-3; D is uncertain. Germline V CDR1 and CDR2: MNHEY, SVGAGI. CDR3 size: 15 residues. With 1 base removed from V and 2 bases from J, the gap between germline ends came to 10 bases. In DNA form, the CDR3 reads TGTGCCAGCAGTTACTTGGGCTACCTCACAGATACGCAGTATTTT. Translated: CASSYLGYLTDTQYF.

This clonotype was recorded a few times. The rearrangement uses TRBV4-1 and TRBJ1-1; D ambiguous. The germline CDR1 and CDR2 sequences are MGHRA and YSYEKL. Trimming cost V 4 bases and J 5 bases, with 17 bases left between them. The CDR3 loop spans 15 amino acids. The CDR3: CASSPRGVSGTEAFF. CDR3 DNA: TGCGCCAGCAGCCCCCGGGGAGTAAGTGGGACTGAAGCTTTCTTT.

Ten or more counts support this clonotype. Here the CDR3 DNA reads TGTGCTAGTGGTTTGTATTACAGGCCCCCTGAAGCTTTCTTT. Translated, it gives CASGLYYRPPEAFF. This chain uses TRBV12-5 with TRBJ1-1, with a weak D call TRBD1 (5 bases). Germline loops: CDR1 LGHNT, CDR2 FRNRAP. The CDR3 loop spans 14 amino acids. Deletions cut 2 bases from V and 6 bases from J, with 13 bases between.

This clonotype was observed many times. This CDR3 is CASSLQGQGISNEQFF. The DNA for the CDR3 is TGTGCCAGCAGCTTACAAGGACAGGGGATTAGCAATGAGCAGTTCTTC. The chain carries TRBV7-8 and TRBJ2-1; 9 bases fit TRBD1. Germline V gene sequence: CDR1 SGHVS, CDR2 FQNEAQ. V was clipped by 2 bases and J by 6 bases; unmatched bases: 8. The CDR3 contains 16 residues.

This clonotype was seen a handful of times. J is TRBJ2-2 and V is TRBV9, with a weak D call TRBD1 (5 bases). This CDR3 spans 17 amino acids. The germline V gene encodes CDR1 SGDLS and CDR2 YYNGEE. V lost 0 bases and J 0 bases, leaving 12 bases between the germline ends. This CDR3 reads CASSVVDTFANTGELFF. The CDR3 nucleotides read TGTGCCAGCAGCGTAGTGGACACCTTCGCGAACACCGGGGAGCTGTTTTTT.

This clonotype was seen ten or more times. The chain links TRBV7-2 to TRBJ1-2; D is ambiguous. The CDR3 runs to 14 residues. Germline CDR1 SGHTA, CDR2 FQGNSA. V was clipped by 7 bases and J by 4 bases, with 16 bases between them. CDR3 in DNA: TGTGCCAGCACCTCCTTGGCGGTTGGCTATGGCTACACCTTC. Its protein is CASTSLAVGYGYTF.

This clonotype occurred many times. CDR3: CASSDSLWLFF. CDR3 DNA: TGTGCCAGCAGTGACAGCTTGTGGCTGTTTTTT. The rearrangement links TRBV12-3 or TRBV12-4 to TRBJ2-2; possibly TRBD1 for D (5 bases). Trimming shortened V by 5 bases and J by 13 bases, and 11 bases separated the two germline ends. This CDR3 has 11 residues.

This sequence joins TRBV12-3 or TRBV12-4 and TRBJ1-5; 8 bases are a match to TRBD1. V shed 5 bases, J shed 2 bases, and the junction held 11 bases outside the gene matches. This CDR3 is built from 17 residues. DNA of the CDR3: TGTGCCAGCAGTACAAATCCTGGGACAGGCGGCAATCAGCCCCAGCATTTT. Protein: CASSTNPGTGGNQPQHF.

This clonotype has a count of ten or more. The rearrangement joins TRBV15 to TRBJ2-3, with D hard to call. Germline V gene lookup returns CDR1 LNHNV and CDR2 YYDKDF (reference sequence). V was pared by 1 base and J by 2 bases, with 10 bases between. This CDR3 has 15 amino acids. Written as DNA, the CDR3 is TGTGCCACCAGCAGAGGTGTGGAAGTCACAGATACGCAGTATTTT. Encoded protein: CATSRGVEVTDTQYF.

The chain combines TRBV5-1 with TRBJ1-2, with D perhaps TRBD1 (6 bases). The CDR3 length is 16 residues. CDR1 SGHRS and CDR2 YFSETQ come from the germline V gene. Deletions cut 1 base from V and 4 bases from J, with 17 bases between. CDR3 protein: CASSLNDRTESYGYTF. DNA for the CDR3: TGCGCCAGCAGCTTGAATGACCGGACAGAGTCCTATGGCTACACCTTC.

The V call is TRBV2, the J call TRBJ2-1; no definite D call. The CDR3 contains 15 residues. V was cut by 7 bases and J by 2 bases, with 15 bases left in between. The germline V gene has CDR1 SNHLY and CDR2 FYNNEI. The CDR3 DNA sequence: TGTGCCAGCACCTCAGCCGGGTCAGCCTACAATGAGCAGTTCTTC. It specifies CASTSAGSAYNEQFF.

In its sample, this clonotype was seen many times. V and J are TRBV12-3 or TRBV12-4 and TRBJ2-7; 8 bases fit TRBD1. With 4 bases clipped from V and 7 bases from J, the junction kept 3 bases outside the gene matches. This CDR3 spans 12 amino acids. CDR3 loop: CASSWDRREQYF. The CDR3 DNA reads TGTGCCAGCAGTTGGGACAGGAGGGAGCAGTACTTC.